Below are 24 T cell receptor beta chains sequenced from a single sample in a study of blood T cell repertoires in COVID-19. Profiled with immunoSEQ multiplex PCR; TCRdb holds only in-frame clones, not every one. The sample includes about 100,000 clones, 88% of them seen just once. Sequenced: peripheral blood. Receptors originate from an elderly woman with acute or convalescent COVID-19.

The gene calls are TRBV27 and TRBJ2-7, with TRBD1 as a possible D gene (5 bases). The V gene lost 6 bases and the J gene lost 0 bases, with 15 bases spanning the gap. The CDR3 runs to 15 residues. Germline CDR1 MNHEY, CDR2 SMNVEV (reference sequence). The chain's CDR3 is CASRKVADSSYEQYF. As DNA, the CDR3 is TGTGCCAGCAGAAAGGTGGCCGACAGCTCCTACGAGCAGTACTTC.

This chain joins TRBV28 and TRBJ1-2; D unclear. Germline lookup yields CDR1 MDHEN and CDR2 SYDVKM. The CDR3 contains 12 residues. Trimming removed 3 bases at V and 3 bases at J, with 5 bases between. The CDR3 sequence is CASSFRDYGYTF. CDR3 DNA sequence: TGTGCCAGCAGTTTCCGCGACTATGGCTACACCTTC.

In its sample, this clone was seen once. At the DNA level, this CDR3 is encoded by other sequences in the same sample as well. The chain joins TRBV6-6 to TRBJ2-1, with D unresolved. This CDR3 has 13 amino acids. CDR1 and CDR2 from the germline V gene are MNHNY and SVGAGI (reference sequence). Trimming left V 2 bases short and J 2 bases short, with 4 bases between. The CDR3 here is CASSYDTYNEQFF. DNA for the CDR3: TGTGCCAGCAGTTACGACACCTACAATGAGCAGTTCTTC.

This clone was found once. This chain uses TRBV7-2 with TRBJ1-6; 10 positions agree with TRBD1. The CDR3 sequence is 17 residues long. The V gene's germline CDR1 is SGHTA and CDR2 FQGNSA. The junction had 13 bases not matched to a gene; V was cut back by 4 bases and J by 10 bases. DNA of the CDR3: TGTGCCAGCAGCTCTACCGGGGCGGGGACAGGGGAATCACCCCTCCACTTT. As protein: CASSSTGAGTGESPLHF.

The genes are TRBV6-5 and TRBJ1-5; 8 positions match TRBD1. This CDR3 contains 14 residues. Germline V gene data show CDR1 as MNHEY and CDR2 as SVGAGI. V lost 6 bases to trimming and J lost 6 bases; unmatched junction nucleotides: 7. CDR3: CASRPQGVAQPQHF. The CDR3 DNA follows: TGTGCCAGCAGGCCACAGGGGGTGGCTCAGCCCCAGCATTTT.

This clone was found once. CDR3 DNA sequence: TGTGCCAGCAGTCCCGGGACAGGGAGAGGGAACACTGAAGCTTTCTTT. The encoded protein is CASSPGTGRGNTEAFF. The J gene is TRBJ1-1, the V gene TRBV6-6, with 9 bases matching TRBD1. V dropped 5 bases and J dropped 1; count of bases not matched to a gene: 8. The CDR3 sequence is 16 residues long. Germline V gene lookup returns CDR1 MNHNY and CDR2 SVGAGI (reference sequence).

V gene TRBV11-2 combines with J gene TRBJ1-3; TRBD1 aligns across 9 bases. Losses at the gene ends were 4 bases for V and 7 bases for J; bases not matched to a gene: 2. CDR3 size: 13 residues. The germline CDR1 and CDR2 sequences are SGHAT and FQNNGV. CDR3 sequence (DNA): TGTGCCAGCAGCTCAGACAGGGGGAACACCATATATTTT. Its translation is CASSSDRGNTIYF.

The rearrangement uses TRBV5-4 and TRBJ2-2; maybe TRBD1 (7 bases). With 0 bases removed from V and 1 base from J, the gap between germline ends came to 10 bases. The CDR3 sequence is 16 residues long. Germline loops: CDR1 SGHNT, CDR2 YYREEE (reference sequence). This CDR3 reads CASSLGQGGNTGELFF. CDR3 DNA sequence: TGTGCCAGCAGCTTGGGTCAGGGGGGGAACACCGGGGAGCTGTTTTTT.

The chain is built from TRBV27 and TRBJ1-2; D is undetermined. The CDR3 loop spans 13 amino acids. Trimming removed 8 bases at V and 2 bases at J, with 12 bases between. Germline lookup yields CDR1 MNHEY and CDR2 SMNVEV (reference sequence). The CDR3 loop is CASAPGGNYGYTF. CDR3 sequence (DNA): TGTGCCAGCGCCCCGGGAGGGAACTATGGCTACACCTTC.

V is TRBV5-1 and J is TRBJ2-1, with 9 positions matching TRBD1. Losses at the gene ends were 3 bases for V and 3 bases for J; bases not matched to a gene: 4. The CDR3 contains 15 residues. CDR1 SGHRS and CDR2 YFSETQ come from the germline V gene. The CDR3 loop reads CASSSTGGDYNEQFF. In DNA, the CDR3 is TGCGCCAGCAGCTCTACAGGGGGCGACTACAATGAGCAGTTCTTC.

This clone was seen once. The chain recombines TRBV5-8 with TRBJ1-1; 9 nucleotides align to TRBD1. Trimming cost V 1 base and J 4 bases; bases outside gene matches: 5. Germline values: CDR1 SGHTS, CDR2 YDEGEE. The CDR3 has 15 amino acids. The CDR3 here is CASSLFGTGSTEAFF. DNA of the CDR3: TGTGCCAGCAGCTTGTTTGGGACAGGGAGCACTGAAGCTTTCTTT. Combining the CDR3 with reference TRBV5-8 and TRBJ1-1 gives the whole variable domain EAGVTQSPTHLIKTRGQQATLRCSPISGHTSVYWYQQALGLGLQFLLWYDEGEERNRGNFPPRFSGRQFPNYSSELNVNALELEDSALYLCASSLFGTGSTEAFFGQGTRLTVV.

V is TRBV10-3 and J is TRBJ1-1, with no clear D. V was clipped by 5 bases and J by 4 bases, with 11 bases between them. The CDR3 is 13 amino acids. Germline-derived CDR1 and CDR2 are ENHRY and SYGVKD. The DNA of the CDR3 is TGTGCCATCAGTAGTAGTCCCTCCACTGAAGCTTTCTTT. Residues: CAISSSPSTEAFF.

The chain combines TRBV7-9 with TRBJ1-2, with a weak D call TRBD1 (5 bases). Germline CDR1 reads SEHNR; CDR2 reads FQNEAQ (reference sequence). This CDR3 is built from 13 residues. The V end was cut by 2 bases, the J end by 6 bases, with 10 bases between. The CDR3 DNA sequence: TGTGCCAGCAGCTTAACAGGATCTCATGGCTACACCTTC. Protein product: CASSLTGSHGYTF.

The chain recombines TRBV7-3 with TRBJ1-1, with 8 bases that match TRBD1. Germline CDR1 reads SGHTA; CDR2 reads FQGTGA. V dropped 2 bases and J dropped 6; count of bases not matched to a gene: 2. The CDR3 is 13 residues long. CDR3 loop: CASSLQGAPEAFF. CDR3 DNA: TGTGCCAGCAGCTTACAGGGGGCGCCTGAAGCTTTCTTT.

The gene calls are TRBV12-3 or TRBV12-4 and TRBJ1-1; the match to TRBD1 covers 7 bases. The CDR3 runs to 12 residues. V was clipped by 5 bases and J by 6 bases; unmatched bases: 3. The CDR3 nucleotides read TGTGCCAGCAGTCTACAGGGGTCTGAAGCTTTCTTT. Protein: CASSLQGSEAFF.

The chain recombines TRBV27 with TRBJ2-7, with 12 bases matching TRBD2. Germline assignment: CDR1 MNHEY and CDR2 SMNVEV (reference sequence). The CDR3 consists of 15 residues. The ends lost 5 bases at V and 1 base at J; junction bases unmatched: 3. In DNA, the CDR3 is TGTGCCAGCAGTGTTGGACTAGCGGGGTCCTACGAGCAGTACTTC. As protein: CASSVGLAGSYEQYF.

This chain joins TRBV6-5 and TRBJ2-7; tentative D call: TRBD1 (5 bases). From germline, CDR1 is MNHEY and CDR2 SVGAGI. Between the trimmed V and J ends, which lost 0 bases and 5 bases, there was a span of 14 bases. CDR3 length: 15 residues. CDR3: CASSYSRGKVDEQYF. In DNA form, the CDR3 reads TGTGCCAGCAGTTACTCTAGGGGTAAGGTGGACGAGCAGTACTTC.

In its sample, this clone was seen once. This chain joins TRBV11-3 and TRBJ1-5; no definite D call. V was cut by 4 bases and J by 9 bases, with 16 bases left in between. Germline V gene sequence: CDR1 SGHNT, CDR2 YENEEA. This CDR3 contains 14 residues. The CDR3 DNA is TGTGCCAGCAGCTGTAGGAGGGTCGTACGGCCCCAGCATTTT. This encodes CASSCRRVVRPQHF.

The CDR3 loop reads CASSRSARNTEAFF. The DNA of the CDR3 is TGTGCCAGCTCACGAAGCGCCCGAAACACTGAAGCTTTCTTT. The chain has TRBV18 and TRBJ1-1; D not certain. V dropped 4 bases and J dropped 2 bases, with 11 bases sitting between them. Germline V CDR1 and CDR2: KGHSH, LQKENI. The CDR3 has 14 residues.

This chain joins TRBV9 and TRBJ2-1; TRBD2 aligns across 9 bases. J was trimmed by 6 bases and V by 4 bases; bases with no gene match: 8. Germline CDR1 SGDLS, CDR2 YYNGEE. CDR3 size: 15 residues. In nucleotides, the CDR3 is TGTGCCAGCAGCCCGGGGACTAGCTTTGCCAATGAGCAGTTCTTC. Its protein is CASSPGTSFANEQFF.

The chain has TRBV7-3 and TRBJ1-2; 7 bases are a match to TRBD1. CDR1 is SGHTA and CDR2 is FQGTGA in the germline V gene. This CDR3 is 14 amino acids long. With V trimmed by 6 bases and J by 5 bases, 9 bases remained unmatched. Here the CDR3 DNA reads TGTGCCAGCAGTTTCCCGGGACAGACTTATGGCTACACCTTC. Protein sequence: CASSFPGQTYGYTF. The entire variable domain, with the rest obtained from reference TRBV7-3 and TRBJ1-2, is as follows: GAGVSQTPSNKVTEKGKYVELRCDPISGHTALYWYRQSLGQGPEFLIYFQGTGAADDSGLPNDRFFAVRPEGSVSTLKIQRTERGDSAVYLCASSFPGQTYGYTFGSGTRLTVV.

The CDR3 sequence is CASSRARVADTQYF. In DNA form, the CDR3 reads TGTGCCAGCAGTAGGGCGAGGGTCGCAGATACGCAGTATTTT. V and J are TRBV27 and TRBJ2-3; possible D gene TRBD2, 5 bases. Per germline, CDR1 MNHEY and CDR2 SMNVEV (reference sequence). The CDR3 is 14 amino acids. V was shortened by 5 bases and J by 4 bases, with 13 bases between the two germline ends.

The count of this clone is one. J is TRBJ1-1 and V is TRBV2, with TRBD1 matching over 7 bases. The CDR3 covers 17 residues. CDR1 SNHLY and CDR2 FYNNEI come from the germline V gene. V was clipped by 1 base and J by 1 base; unmatched bases: 9. In DNA form, the CDR3 reads TGTGCCAGCAGTGAAGGGATGGGACAGCCGGAGAACACTGAAGCTTTCTTT. This gives the protein CASSEGMGQPENTEAFF.

The chain links TRBV3-1 (or the pseudogene TRBV3-2) to TRBJ2-1; D is perhaps TRBD2 (6 bases). V shed 1 base and J shed 5 bases, with 15 bases lying between them. The germline CDR1 and CDR2 sequences are LGHDT and YNNKEL (reference sequence). The CDR3 is 16 amino acids. CDR3 bases: TGTGCCAGCAGCCAAGGCGGTCTAGCGCTGAACAATGAGCAGTTCTTC. It yields the protein CASSQGGLALNNEQFF.